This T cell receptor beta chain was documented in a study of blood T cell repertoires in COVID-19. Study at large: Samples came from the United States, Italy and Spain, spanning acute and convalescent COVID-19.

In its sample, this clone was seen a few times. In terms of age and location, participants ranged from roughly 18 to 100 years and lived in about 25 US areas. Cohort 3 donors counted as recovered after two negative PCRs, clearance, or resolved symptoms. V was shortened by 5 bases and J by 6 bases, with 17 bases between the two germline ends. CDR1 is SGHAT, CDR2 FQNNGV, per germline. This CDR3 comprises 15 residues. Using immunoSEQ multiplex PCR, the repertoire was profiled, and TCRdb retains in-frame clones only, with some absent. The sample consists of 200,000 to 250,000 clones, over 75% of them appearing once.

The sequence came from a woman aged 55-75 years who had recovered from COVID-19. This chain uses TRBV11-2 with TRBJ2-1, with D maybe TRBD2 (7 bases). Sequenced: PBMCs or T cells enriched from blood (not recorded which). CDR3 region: CASSPPWRGPNEQFF. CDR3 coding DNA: TGTGCCAGCAGCCCCCCATGGCGGGGGCCCAATGAGCAGTTCTTC.